This is a list of T cell receptor beta chains from one sample in a study of blood T cell repertoires in COVID-19. Data came from immunoSEQ multiplex PCR; TCRdb stores just in-frame clones and leaves some out. The table has around 100,000 clones, 91% seen once; the top ten hold over 2%. The sample was peripheral blood. Receptors originate from a man aged 50 to 60 with active COVID-19. Each CDR3 is given with its conserved first and last residue. The order of the fields is clone size, J gene, V gene, D gene, CDR3 protein, CDR3 DNA. The D gene is left open where the match is weak. A row's size may be missing; if present it is once, few, many or a size class.

NA	TRBJ2-7	TRBV7-9	TRBD1	CASSLSQGAYEQYF	TGTGCCAGCAGCTTATCACAGGGGGCCTACGAGCAGTACTTC
few	TRBJ1-6	TRBV18	NA	CASSSAARNSPLHF	TGTGCCAGCTCATCGGCAGCGAGAAATTCACCCCTCCACTTT
NA	TRBJ1-4	TRBV6-5	TRBD1	CASSLTGNSEELFF	TGTGCCAGCAGTTTGACAGGGAATTCGGAGGAACTGTTTTTT
NA	TRBJ2-5	TRBV7-9	NA	CASSLAGRRGAETQYF	TGTGCCAGCAGCTTAGCCGGTCGGAGGGGAGCAGAGACCCAGTACTTC
NA	TRBJ2-3	TRBV9	NA	CASSRNLRVADTQYF	TGTGCCAGCAGTCGAAACCTCAGGGTCGCAGATACGCAGTATTTT
NA	TRBJ2-3	TRBV10-3	NA	CATGSAPTDTQYF	TGTGCCACCGGGTCGGCCCCCACAGATACGCAGTATTTT
few	TRBJ1-3	TRBV4-1	TRBD1	CASSHPTGAGGNTIYF	TGCGCCAGCAGCCACCCGACAGGGGCGGGTGGAAACACCATATATTTT
once	TRBJ1-3	TRBV11-2	NA	CASSLISTGDRSGNTIYF	TGTGCCAGCAGCTTAATCTCCACGGGGGACCGCTCTGGAAACACCATATATTTT
NA	TRBJ2-1	TRBV9	NA	CASSVGSGNEQFF	TGTGCCAGCAGCGTAGGGTCGGGGAATGAGCAGTTCTTC
NA	TRBJ1-2	TRBV9	NA	CASSVDRNYGYTF	TGTGCCAGCAGCGTAGACAGGAACTATGGCTACACCTTC
NA	TRBJ2-3	TRBV19	TRBD2	CATRRTSGGGTDTQYF	TGTGCCACCAGAAGGACTAGCGGGGGGGGCACAGATACGCAGTATTTT
NA	TRBJ2-3	TRBV7-3	NA	CASSQTNGEWDTQYF	TGTGCCAGCAGCCAAACAAACGGGGAATGGGATACGCAGTATTTT
NA	TRBJ1-3	TRBV6-1	NA	CASSEGRSSGNTIYF	TGTGCCAGCAGTGAAGGACGGAGCTCTGGAAACACCATATATTTT